The clone carrying this T cell receptor (beta chain) was seen many times. This sample was included in a study of tumor-infiltrating lymphocytes in oesophageal squamous cell carcinoma. TCRdb used MiXCR to reprocess the PCR reads, holding one entry per CDR3 protein. This sample has 23,000 or so distinct CDR3 sequences, with more than 35% found just once. V shed 1 base and J shed 4 bases, with 11 bases lying between them. Germline lookup yields CDR1 SGHDT and CDR2 YYEEEE. The CDR3 runs to 14 residues. The source material was esophageal tumor tissue. The sequence was collected from a male donor with esophageal squamous cell carcinoma. The chain employs TRBV5-6 and TRBJ2-5; TRBD2 might be the D (5 bases). CDR3 coding DNA: TGTGCCAGCAGCTTGTTCGGGGTTGGAGAGACCCAGTACTTC. It translates to CASSLFGVGETQYF.